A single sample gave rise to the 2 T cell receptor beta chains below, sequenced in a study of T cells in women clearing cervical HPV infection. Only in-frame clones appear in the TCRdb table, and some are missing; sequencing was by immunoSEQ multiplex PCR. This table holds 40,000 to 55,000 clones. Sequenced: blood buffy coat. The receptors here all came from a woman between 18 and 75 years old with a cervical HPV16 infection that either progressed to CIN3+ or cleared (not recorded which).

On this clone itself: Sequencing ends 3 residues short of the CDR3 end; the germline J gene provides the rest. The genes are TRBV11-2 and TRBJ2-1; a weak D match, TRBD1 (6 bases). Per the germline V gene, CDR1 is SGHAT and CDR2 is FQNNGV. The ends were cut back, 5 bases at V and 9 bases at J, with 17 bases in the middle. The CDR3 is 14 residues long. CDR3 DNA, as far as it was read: TGTGCCAGCAGCGCTGATACCAGGGGTCGTGAG. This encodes CASSADTRGRE. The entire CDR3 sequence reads CASSADTRGREQFF.

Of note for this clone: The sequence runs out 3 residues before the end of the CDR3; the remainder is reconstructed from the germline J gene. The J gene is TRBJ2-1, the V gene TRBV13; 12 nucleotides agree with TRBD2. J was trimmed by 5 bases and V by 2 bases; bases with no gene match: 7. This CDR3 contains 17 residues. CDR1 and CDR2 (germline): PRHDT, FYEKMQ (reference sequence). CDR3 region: CASSLSLAGGPHNEQFF. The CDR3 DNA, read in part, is TGTGCCAGCAGCTTATCGCTAGCGGGGGGGCCGCACAATGAG.